One sample yielded the 3 T cell receptor beta chains listed below, sequenced in a study of cytomegalovirus exposure and HLA in healthy donors. Vbeta (60) and Jbeta (13) primers were used in the PCR. Data came from immunoSEQ multiplex PCR; TCRdb stores just in-frame clones and leaves some out. In the table there are 150,000 to 200,000 clones, about three quarters of which are singletons. The sequencing input was PBMCs. The source of these receptors is a man younger than 35 in good health and CMV-seronegative.

The CDR3 nucleotides read TGTGCCAGCAGCTTGGGACAGACGAACACCGGGGAGCTGTTTTTT. Its translation: CASSLGQTNTGELFF. The V gene is TRBV5-4, the J gene TRBJ2-2; tentatively, D is TRBD1 (5 bases). This CDR3 region has 15 residues. Trimming left V 0 bases short and J 0 bases short, with 6 bases between. Germline V gene lookup returns CDR1 SGHNT and CDR2 YYREEE (reference sequence).

CDR3 protein: CASSSVAGGPGDTQYF. CDR3 nucleotide sequence: TGTGCCAGCTCATCGGTAGCGGGGGGGCCGGGAGATACGCAGTATTTT. The genes are TRBV18 and TRBJ2-3, with 11 bases matching TRBD2. This CDR3 region has 16 residues. Germline CDR1 KGHSH, CDR2 LQKENI. The V and J ends lost 5 bases and 5 bases, in that order; junction bases with no gene match: 9.

The chain joins TRBV30 to TRBJ2-7; a possible D gene is TRBD1 (5 bases). This CDR3 has 14 residues. CDR1 is GTSNPN, CDR2 SVGIG, per germline (reference sequence). The V end lost 3 bases, the J end lost 0 bases, and 12 bases lay between the germline ends. The CDR3 loop reads CAWRRTLSSYEQYF. CDR3 bases: TGTGCCTGGAGACGGACATTAAGCTCCTACGAGCAGTACTTC.